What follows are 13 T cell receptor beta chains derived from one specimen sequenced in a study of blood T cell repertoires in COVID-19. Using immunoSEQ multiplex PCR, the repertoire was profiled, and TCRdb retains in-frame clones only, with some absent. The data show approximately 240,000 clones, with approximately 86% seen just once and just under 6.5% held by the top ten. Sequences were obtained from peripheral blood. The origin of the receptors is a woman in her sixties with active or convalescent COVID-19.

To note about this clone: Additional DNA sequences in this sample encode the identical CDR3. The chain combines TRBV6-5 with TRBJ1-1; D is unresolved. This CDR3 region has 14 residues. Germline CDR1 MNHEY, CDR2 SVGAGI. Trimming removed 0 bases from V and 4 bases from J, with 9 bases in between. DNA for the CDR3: TGTGCCAGCAGTTACTCGAGCCGGGGCACTGAAGCTTTCTTT. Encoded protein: CASSYSSRGTEAFF.

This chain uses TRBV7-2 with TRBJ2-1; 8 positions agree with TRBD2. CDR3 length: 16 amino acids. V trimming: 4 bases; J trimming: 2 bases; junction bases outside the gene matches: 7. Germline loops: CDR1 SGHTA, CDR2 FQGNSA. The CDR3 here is CASSSLLGGAYNEQFF. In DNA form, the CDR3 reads TGTGCCAGCAGCTCCCTACTCGGGGGGGCCTACAATGAGCAGTTCTTC.

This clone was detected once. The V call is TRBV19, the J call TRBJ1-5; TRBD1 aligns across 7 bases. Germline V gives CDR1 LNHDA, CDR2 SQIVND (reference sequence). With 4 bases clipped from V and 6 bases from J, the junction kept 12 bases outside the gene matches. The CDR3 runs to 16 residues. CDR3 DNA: TGTGCCAGTAGTAGTCCCGCAGGGGGGCACGGTCAGCCCCAGCATTTT. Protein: CASSSPAGGHGQPQHF.

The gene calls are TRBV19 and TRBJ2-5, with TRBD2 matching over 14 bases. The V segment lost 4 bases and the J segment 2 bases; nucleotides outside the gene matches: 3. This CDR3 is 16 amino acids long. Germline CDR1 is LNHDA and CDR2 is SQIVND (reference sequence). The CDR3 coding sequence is TGTGCCAGTAGTAGGGGACTAGCGGGGGATCAAGAGACCCAGTACTTC. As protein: CASSRGLAGDQETQYF.

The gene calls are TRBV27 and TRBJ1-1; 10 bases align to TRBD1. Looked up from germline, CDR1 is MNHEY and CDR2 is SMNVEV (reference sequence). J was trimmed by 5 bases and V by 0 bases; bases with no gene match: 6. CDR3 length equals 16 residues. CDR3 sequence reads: CASSLSSGQGGTEAFF. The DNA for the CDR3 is TGTGCCAGCAGTTTATCTAGCGGACAGGGGGGGACTGAAGCTTTCTTT.

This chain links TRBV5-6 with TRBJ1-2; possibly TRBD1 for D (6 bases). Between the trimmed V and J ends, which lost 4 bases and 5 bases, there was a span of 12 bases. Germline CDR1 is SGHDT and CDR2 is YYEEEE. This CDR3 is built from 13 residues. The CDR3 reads CASSPGGAYGYTF. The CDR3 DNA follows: TGTGCCAGCAGCCCGGGGGGGGCATATGGCTACACCTTC.

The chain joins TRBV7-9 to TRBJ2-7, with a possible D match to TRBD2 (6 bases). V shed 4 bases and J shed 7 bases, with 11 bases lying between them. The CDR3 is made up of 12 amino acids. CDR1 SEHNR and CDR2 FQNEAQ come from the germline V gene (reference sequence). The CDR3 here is CASSSSGGEQYV. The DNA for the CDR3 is TGTGCCAGCAGCTCAAGTGGGGGGGAGCAGTACGTC.

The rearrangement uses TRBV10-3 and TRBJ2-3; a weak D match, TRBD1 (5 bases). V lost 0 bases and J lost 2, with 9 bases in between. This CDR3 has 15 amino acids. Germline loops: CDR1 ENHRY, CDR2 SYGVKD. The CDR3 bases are TGTGCCATCAGTGAGTCGACCAGGGTCACAGATACGCAGTATTTT. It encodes CAISESTRVTDTQYF.

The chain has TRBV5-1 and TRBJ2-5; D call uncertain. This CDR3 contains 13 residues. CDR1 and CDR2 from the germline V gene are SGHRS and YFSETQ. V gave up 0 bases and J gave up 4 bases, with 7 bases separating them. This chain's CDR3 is CASSLGSGETQYF. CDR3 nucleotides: TGCGCCAGCAGCTTGGGATCGGGAGAGACCCAGTACTTC.

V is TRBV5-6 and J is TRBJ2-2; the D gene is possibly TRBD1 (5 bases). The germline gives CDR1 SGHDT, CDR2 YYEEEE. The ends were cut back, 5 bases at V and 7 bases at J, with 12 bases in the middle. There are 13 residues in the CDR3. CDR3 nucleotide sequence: TGTGCCAGCAGTTACGTTAGGGGCGGGGAGCTGTTTTTT. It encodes CASSYVRGGELFF. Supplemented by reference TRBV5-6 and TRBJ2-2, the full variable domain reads DAGVTQSPTHLIKTRGQQVTLRCSPKSGHDTVSWYQQALGQGPQFIFQYYEEEERQRGNFPDRFSGHQFPNYSSELNVNALLLGDSALYLCASSYVRGGELFFGEGSRLTVL.

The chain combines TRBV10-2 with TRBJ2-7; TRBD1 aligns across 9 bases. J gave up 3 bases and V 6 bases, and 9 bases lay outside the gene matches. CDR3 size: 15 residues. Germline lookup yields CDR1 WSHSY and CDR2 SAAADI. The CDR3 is CASRGRGTGLYEQYV. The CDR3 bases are TGCGCCAGCAGAGGCCGGGGGACAGGGCTCTACGAGCAGTACGTC.

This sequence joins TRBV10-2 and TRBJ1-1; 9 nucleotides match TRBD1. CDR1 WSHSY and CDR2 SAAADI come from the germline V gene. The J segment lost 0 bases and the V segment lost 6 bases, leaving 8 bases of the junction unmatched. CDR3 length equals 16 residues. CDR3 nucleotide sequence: TGCGCCAGCAGAACCTCCGGGACAGGGATGAACACTGAAGCTTTCTTT. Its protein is CASRTSGTGMNTEAFF.

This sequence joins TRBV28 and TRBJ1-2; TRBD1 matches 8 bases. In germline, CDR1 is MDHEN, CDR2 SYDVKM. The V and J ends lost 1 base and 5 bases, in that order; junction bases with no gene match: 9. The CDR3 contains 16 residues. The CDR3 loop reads CASSLLAGGPDYGYTF. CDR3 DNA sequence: TGTGCCAGCAGTTTATTGGCAGGGGGCCCCGATTATGGCTACACCTTC.